This T cell receptor (beta chain) was sequenced in a study of T cell repertoires in cytomegalovirus infection. TCRdb passed the reads through MiXCR, listing each CDR3 protein once. The table has roughly 500,000 distinct CDR3 sequences, about 15% seen once. This clonotype came up a few times. No antigen is known for it. General observations from the study: Dominating the ex vivo response were TCR beta clonotypes that were CMV-specific and HLA-C-restricted.

Sample: CD8+ T cells from PBMCs. The receptor's source is a human donor in good health (CMV status not recorded). Some clones in this sample may be carry-over from other donors' samples.

The DNA for the CDR3 is TGTGCCAGTTCGACAGGGGGCCGTACCGGGGAGCTGTTTTTT. This encodes CASSTGGRTGELFF. The chain is built from TRBV19 and TRBJ2-2, with 10 bases identical to TRBD1. J gave up 5 bases and V 8 bases, and 5 bases lay outside the gene matches. Per germline, CDR1 LNHDA and CDR2 SQIVND (reference sequence). CDR3 length: 14 residues.